The 5 T cell receptor delta chains below come from one sample, sequenced in a study of Vδ1+ human thymocytes. Extracted RNA was reverse transcribed into cDNA. CDR3 amplicons came from multiplex PCR with pooled V-gene forward and constant-region reverse primers. TCRdb redid the clone calls on the multiplex PCR reads with CATT. The sample holds over 45,000 delta-chain clones, more than 15% seen once. These receptors lack a known antigen. Study results and limitations: Thymic TRG and TRD repertoires appeared highly polyclonal.

Source material: Vdelta1+ gamma-delta thymocytes from the thymus. The subset: FACS-sorted CD3+ TCRalphabeta- TCRVdelta1+ TCRVdelta2- thymocytes. The receptors originated from a boy less than two years old who had congenital heart surgery.

The chain carries TRDV1 and TRDJ1; 7 positions agree with TRDD3. Germline CDR1 reads TSWWSYY; CDR2 reads QGS. V was pared by 2 bases and J by 1 base, with 19 bases of the junction left unmatched. The CDR3 consists of 20 residues. The CDR3 is CALGEICAYPLTGATDKLIF. CDR3 in DNA: TGTGCTCTTGGGGAAATTTGTGCCTACCCTTTGACTGGGGCCACCGATAAACTCATCTTT.

V and J are TRDV1 and TRDJ1; a weak D match, TRDD3 (5 bases). Trimming took off 4 bases at V and 2 bases at J, with 14 bases between the two ends. The CDR3 runs to 15 residues. The germline gives CDR1 TSWWSYY, CDR2 QGS. The CDR3 region has the DNA TGTGCTCTTGGGGGCTGGGTGCGTAGTACCGATAAACTCATCTTT. Its protein product is CALGGWVRSTDKLIF.

On this clone itself: This clone may be a read error of a much larger clone one base away. The chain has TRDV2 and TRDJ1; D unclear. CDR3 length equals 12 residues. Germline-derived CDR1 and CDR2 are GEAIGNYY and EKD. Trimming left V 5 bases short and J 5 bases short, with 11 bases between. The CDR3 DNA reads as TGTGCCTGTGGCGTTACCAGGGATAAACTCATCTTT. It translates to CACGVTRDKLIF.

In its sample, this clone was seen a few times. The chain couples TRDV1 to TRDJ1, with 11 nucleotides matching TRDD3. The CDR3 length is 21 residues. Trimming cost V 3 bases and J 3 bases; bases outside gene matches: 21. CDR1 TSWWSYY and CDR2 QGS come from the germline V gene. The CDR3 DNA reads TGTGCTCTTGGGGAGGGGTCCCACCTTCTTTACTGGGGGATAAAGCCCGATAAACTCATCTTT. As protein: CALGEGSHLLYWGIKPDKLIF.

This clone was seen a handful of times. The chain couples TRDV1 to TRDJ1; 7 nucleotides agree with TRDD3. Germline V lookup: CDR1 TSWWSYY, CDR2 QGS. The CDR3 extends over 21 amino acids. Trimming took 1 base from V and 0 from J; bases not matched to a gene: 20. The CDR3 nucleotides are TGTGCTCTTGGGGAACGGTGCGACGAACCCTGGGGGCAACAATACACCGATAAACTCATCTTT. Its protein product is CALGERCDEPWGQQYTDKLIF.